The source of this TCR beta chain is a study of blood T cells in healthy people across ages. Through a sample-barcoded 5' primer and a J-beta primer mix, a second PCR was run for roughly 7 to 12 cycles. TCRdb reprocessed the 5' RACE reads with MiXCR, giving one entry per CDR3 protein. Of under 2 million distinct CDR3 sequences in the sample, about 31% were seen once. Each donor supplied about 9.6 milliliters of peripheral blood. This receptor was identified in a woman aged 30 to 39 in good health. Sequenced sample: blood.

Here the CDR3 reads CASSPLGLVETQYF. The DNA for the CDR3 is TGTGCCAGCTCCCCCTTGGGACTAGTGGAGACCCAGTACTTC. The chain employs TRBV27 and TRBJ2-5; TRBD2 aligns across 8 bases. V trimming: 8 bases; J trimming: 5 bases; junction bases outside the gene matches: 10. This CDR3 region has 14 residues. CDR1 is MNHEY and CDR2 is SMNVEV in the germline V gene (reference sequence).